The present entry profiles one T cell receptor beta chain with its context. This sample was taken from a study of blood T cell repertoires in COVID-19. This CDR3 is built from 13 residues. V gave up 6 bases and J gave up 8 bases, with 17 bases separating them. Germline-derived CDR1 and CDR2 are MNHEY and SVGAGI. Assay: immunoSEQ multiplex PCR; the TCRdb copy retains only in-frame clones and omits some. Here the sample spans around 250,000 clones, 80% to 90% being singletons. This receptor was taken from a man under 40 with acute COVID-19. The sequencing input was PBMCs or T cells enriched from blood (not recorded which). The chain joins TRBV6-5 to TRBJ2-7; no clear D gene. CDR3 nucleotides: TGTGCCAGCAGCGATAGCCACTCTCACCAGCAGTACGTC. Translating it yields CASSDSHSHQQYV.